The source of this T cell receptor beta chain is a study of T cell changes during pregnancy in multiple sclerosis (dated by TCRdb to about 2019). General notes on the study: The study examined how the T cell repertoire changed over the course of pregnancy in women with multiple sclerosis.

Libraries were constructed by the immunoSEQ multiplex PCR assay. Imported from immuneACCESS, the table was reduced by TCRdb to in-frame sequences with V and J called. These copies leave out some clones; in studies compared against another copy, an unresolved V gene accounts for under half, and the cause of the remainder is not known. For this sample the table gives fewer than 85,000 clones, of which around nine tenths were detected only once. The top ten hold roughly 2.1% of the sample. According to the germline V gene (reference sequence), CDR1 reads MNHEY and CDR2 reads SMNVEV. V is cut by 11 bases and J by 4 bases, and the space between the germline ends is 22 bases. The CDR3 spans 15 residues, from the cysteine through the phenylalanine. The CDR3 DNA has 45 bases and is translated from base 1. In regard to this clone: Its binding antigen is unknown. There are no base qualities to consult, and no much larger clone falls within one base.

Here the chain combines TRBV27 and TRBJ2-3, with TRBD2 as a weak D call on 5 bases. This clonotype was obtained from a female donor with multiple sclerosis, enrolled in a pregnancy study. The source was peripheral blood, collected in the second trimester of pregnancy. This receptor has the CDR3 CAVPGERRPPDTQYF. The bases are TGTGCCGTACCCGGTGAGCGGAGACCCCCAGATACGCAGTATTTT.